The clone carrying this TCR beta chain has just a few counts. This specimen comes from a study of blood T cell repertoires in COVID-19. Overall study: Material from acute and convalescent COVID-19 was sourced from the United States, Italy and Spain.

Germline-derived CDR1 and CDR2 are MDHEN and SYDVKM. V was shortened by 11 bases and J by 3 bases, with 14 bases between the two germline ends. This CDR3 spans 13 amino acids. The protocol was immunoSEQ multiplex PCR, while the TCRdb copy is restricted to in-frame clones and leaves out a portion. The sample contains around 200,000 clones, roughly 73% of which appear only once. The specimen was peripheral blood. The TCR was taken from a woman of 80 years or more with active or convalescent COVID-19. V and J are TRBV28 and TRBJ2-1, with a tentative D call TRBD1 (5 bases). DNA of the CDR3: TGTGCCTGTAAAGGGGTCGACTACAATGAGCAGTTCTTC. It translates to CACKGVDYNEQFF.